The 14 T cell receptor beta chains below were found in one sample sequenced in a study of T-cell reconstitution after alpha-beta-depleted transplantation in children. Library preparation (for TCRbeta) was performed with unique molecular identifiers. TCRdb re-analysed the PCR reads in MiXCR, keeping a single row per CDR3 protein. The sample holds nearly 200,000 distinct CDR3 sequences; 6.3% are singletons and the top ten take around 4.4%. This specimen consisted of PBMCs, obtained before TCRalphabeta/CD19-depleted stem cell transplant. The source is a girl younger than two with combined immunodeficiency, due to receive a stem cell transplant.

This clonotype was detected ten times or more. V gene TRBV7-3 combines with J gene TRBJ1-1; D is undetermined. This CDR3 contains 11 residues. From germline, CDR1 is SGHTA and CDR2 FQGTGA. V lost 5 bases and J lost 11, with 12 bases in between. The CDR3 loop reads CASSRGGWAFF. The CDR3 bases are TGTGCCAGCAGCCGTGGCGGCTGGGCTTTCTTT.

This clonotype was seen at least ten times. The gene calls are TRBV19 and TRBJ2-1; D not certain. CDR3 size: 13 residues. Trimming shortened V by 2 bases and J by 5 bases, and 7 bases separated the two germline ends. Germline V gene data show CDR1 as LNHDA and CDR2 as SQIVND (reference sequence). Written as DNA, the CDR3 is TGTGCCAGTAGTATACGGAACCACAATGAGCAGTTCTTC. Protein sequence: CASSIRNHNEQFF.

This clonotype appeared a few times. This chain uses TRBV7-6 with TRBJ2-4, with D perhaps TRBD1 or TRBD2 (5 bases each). V was cut by 1 base and J by 6 bases, with 16 bases left in between. The CDR3 is made up of 16 amino acids. Germline CDR1 SGHVS, CDR2 FNYEAQ. The CDR3 sequence is CASSLDFPGRANIQYF. In DNA, the CDR3 is TGTGCCAGCAGCTTAGACTTTCCAGGGAGAGCAAACATTCAGTACTTC.

This clonotype was counted many times. The rearrangement joins TRBV10-3 to TRBJ2-7; D perhaps matches TRBD2 (5 bases). V was trimmed by 7 bases and J by 6 bases, leaving 13 bases between them. The V gene's germline CDR1 is ENHRY and CDR2 SYGVKD. The CDR3 has 12 residues. The CDR3 DNA follows: TGTGCCATCAAGGAACCGGGGTTCGAGCAGTACTTC. Protein: CAIKEPGFEQYF.

In this sample, this clonotype turned up many times. V is TRBV5-6 and J is TRBJ2-7; tentatively, D is TRBD2 (6 bases). The germline V gene encodes CDR1 SGHDT and CDR2 YYEEEE. The CDR3 totals 13 residues. V gave up 5 bases and J gave up 10 bases, with 19 bases separating them. The CDR3 DNA follows: TGTGCCAGCAGTGCCATAGCGGCGGCCACTCAGTACTTC. It codes for CASSAIAAATQYF.

In this sample, this clonotype turned up many times. This chain connects TRBV30 to TRBJ1-5, with 8 positions matching TRBD1. J lost 4 bases, V lost 1 base, and 3 bases had no gene match. The CDR3 runs 14 residues. Germline assignment: CDR1 GTSNPN and CDR2 SVGIG (reference sequence). This CDR3 reads CAWSATGGNQPQHF. As DNA, the CDR3 is TGTGCCTGGAGTGCCACAGGGGGGAATCAGCCCCAGCATTTT.

The table lists this clonotype with many counts. The rearrangement joins TRBV7-2 to TRBJ2-1, with 7 bases identical to TRBD2. The junction had 7 bases not matched to a gene; V was cut back by 1 base and J by 1 base. The CDR3 extends over 17 amino acids. Germline V lookup: CDR1 SGHTA, CDR2 FQGNSA. CDR3 DNA sequence: TGTGCCAGCAGCTTAGTGGCTAGCGGCGTGTCCTACAATGAGCAGTTCTTC. Residues: CASSLVASGVSYNEQFF.

In its sample, this clonotype was seen many times. V gene TRBV6-5 combines with J gene TRBJ2-2, with 14 bases fitting TRBD2. The CDR3 totals 19 residues. Germline trimming cut 4 bases from V and 0 bases from J; bases unmatched to any gene: 7. The V gene's germline CDR1 is MNHEY and CDR2 SVGAGI. The chain's CDR3 is CASSFQRTSGRSNTGELFF. The CDR3 DNA reads as TGTGCCAGCAGTTTCCAGAGGACTAGCGGGAGGTCGAACACCGGGGAGCTGTTTTTT.

This clonotype was counted ten times or more. The chain uses TRBV3-1 and TRBJ2-3, with 10 bases that match TRBD1. Germline CDR1 is LGHDT and CDR2 is YNNKEL (reference sequence). This CDR3 comprises 19 residues. V dropped 4 bases and J dropped 4; count of bases not matched to a gene: 17. The CDR3 reads CASSRSLRRDRGFADTQYF. Written as DNA, the CDR3 is TGTGCCAGCAGCCGAAGCCTTCGGAGGGACAGGGGATTCGCAGATACGCAGTATTTT.

This clonotype was seen ten or more times. The chain employs TRBV5-5 and TRBJ2-2, with 11 positions matching TRBD1. The length of the CDR3 is 14 residues. From germline, CDR1 is SGHKS and CDR2 YYEKEE (reference sequence). V shed 5 bases and J 6 bases; nucleotides not matched to a gene: 3. CDR3 sequence reads: CASRRDRGAGELFF. CDR3 coding DNA: TGTGCCAGCAGACGGGACAGGGGGGCCGGGGAGCTGTTTTTT.

At least ten counts were recorded for this clonotype. J is TRBJ2-1 and V is TRBV5-1; TRBD2 aligns across 10 bases. Losses at the gene ends were 5 bases for V and 4 bases for J; bases not matched to a gene: 6. The length of the CDR3 is 15 residues. The germline V gene has CDR1 SGHRS and CDR2 YFSETQ. The CDR3 here is CASSASTSGYNEQFF. The CDR3 DNA reads TGCGCCAGCAGTGCCTCGACTAGCGGGTACAATGAGCAGTTCTTC. The full variable domain, completed using reference TRBV5-1 and TRBJ2-1, is KAGVTQTPRYLIKTRGQQVTLSCSPISGHRSVSWYQQTPGQGLQFLFEYFSETQRNKGNFPGRFSGRQFSNSRSEMNVSTLELGDSALYLCASSASTSGYNEQFFGPGTRLTVL.

The table lists this clonotype with many counts. The rearrangement links TRBV4-2 to TRBJ2-7, with TRBD2 as a possible D gene (6 bases). The CDR3 is 16 residues long. Deletions cut 1 base from V and 1 base from J, with 14 bases between. The germline V gene encodes CDR1 LGHNA and CDR2 YNFKEQ. The CDR3 loop reads CASSQATQRESYEQYF. The CDR3 DNA sequence: TGTGCCAGCAGCCAAGCCACCCAACGGGAGTCCTACGAGCAGTACTTC.

In its sample, this clonotype was seen many times. V and J are TRBV7-2 and TRBJ1-2; weak D call: TRBD1 (6 bases). The CDR3 length is 15 residues. Trimming shortened V by 2 bases and J by 4 bases, and 14 bases separated the two germline ends. Per germline, CDR1 SGHTA and CDR2 FQGNSA. Here the CDR3 DNA reads TGTGCCAGCAGCTTACAGGGGTCCTCAACCTATGGCTACACCTTC. This encodes CASSLQGSSTYGYTF.

Points on this clonotype: A much larger clone sits a single nucleotide away, making a read error possible. This chain joins TRBV7-8 and TRBJ2-3, with a weak D call TRBD2 (6 bases). CDR1 is SGHVS and CDR2 is FQNEAQ in the germline V gene. The CDR3 is 17 residues long. The CDR3 sequence: CAISLVLRGTGKDTQYF. The CDR3 DNA is TGTGCCATCAGCTTAGTGCTGCGCGGGACGGGTAAAGATACGCAGTATTTT.